The 10 T cell receptor beta chains below were found in one sample sequenced in a study of blood T cell repertoires in COVID-19 (TCRdb year 2020). Libraries were built with the immunoSEQ multiplex PCR assay. The table was pulled from immuneACCESS by TCRdb, which kept in-frame rearrangements only. Such tables lose some clones; where checked, under half of the loss comes from unresolved V genes, and the rest has no known cause. For this sample the table gives approximately 100,000 clones, of which about 79% were detected only once. Jointly, the top ten make up 3.3% of the sample. The specimen was peripheral blood. These receptors originate from a woman over 75 with active or convalescent COVID-19.

Concerning this clone itself: Sequence at one end of the junction differs from germline and may be a read error. The chain links TRBV7-7 to TRBJ2-1; TRBD1 matches at 9 bases. CDR3 size: 15 residues. Germline V gene sequence: CDR1 SSHAT, CDR2 FNYEAQ (reference sequence). The CDR3 sequence: CASSSQGASVDEQFF. In nucleotides, the CDR3 is TGTGCTAGCAGCTCACAGGGGGCCTCAGTGGATGAGCAGTTCTTC.

This rearrangement joins TRBV6-4 to TRBJ1-2; maybe TRBD1 (5 bases). Germline V gene sequence: CDR1 MRHNA, CDR2 SNTAGT. This CDR3 contains 15 residues. Trimming removed 6 bases at V and 4 bases at J, with 18 bases between. The CDR3 region has the DNA TGTGCCAGCAGCGCTACCGGGACTGCCGGCTATGGCTACACCTTC. This sequence encodes CASSATGTAGYGYTF.

CDR3 loop: CASSYSNGQPQHF. CDR3 sequence (DNA): TGTGCCAGCAGTTACTCGAACGGTCAGCCCCAGCATTTT. The chain joins TRBV6-5 to TRBJ1-5, with no clear D. The germline CDR1 and CDR2 sequences are MNHEY and SVGAGI. This CDR3 spans 13 amino acids. Trimming took 0 bases from V and 6 from J, leaving 6 bases between them.

This chain connects TRBV11-2 to TRBJ2-7; tentative D call: TRBD2 (5 bases). V shed 5 bases and J shed 1 base, with 12 bases lying between them. The CDR3 is made up of 14 amino acids. CDR1 and CDR2 from the germline V gene are SGHAT and FQNNGV. CDR3 residues: CASSETTLSYEQYF. CDR3 nucleotides: TGTGCCAGCAGCGAGACTACCCTATCCTACGAGCAGTACTTC.

The gene calls are TRBV6-5 and TRBJ1-4; 9 bases align to TRBD1. Unmatched junction bases numbered 8, after V lost 6 bases and J lost 6 bases. CDR3 length: 15 amino acids. Germline V lookup: CDR1 MNHEY, CDR2 SVGAGI. CDR3 sequence (DNA): TGTGCCAGCAGCCGCGCCCGGGACAGGGATGAAAAACTGTTTTTT. As protein: CASSRARDRDEKLFF.

The V and J genes are TRBV19 and TRBJ1-2, with 8 nucleotides matching TRBD1. CDR3 size: 15 residues. V shed 5 bases, J shed 4 bases, and the junction held 9 bases outside the gene matches. Germline V CDR1 and CDR2: LNHDA, SQIVND (reference sequence). The CDR3 DNA reads TGTGCCAGTAGTGACCTTCGAACAGGGGGCTATGGCTACACCTTC. Protein: CASSDLRTGGYGYTF.

The chain joins TRBV7-3 to TRBJ2-7; D possibly corresponds to TRBD2 (5 bases). This CDR3 is 14 amino acids long. With 8 bases removed from V and 6 bases from J, the gap between germline ends came to 20 bases. Germline assignment: CDR1 SGHTA and CDR2 FQGTGA. The CDR3 region is CASGNGLDSGEQYF. The DNA of the CDR3 is TGTGCCAGCGGCAATGGACTGGACTCTGGCGAGCAGTACTTC.

In this sample, this clone turned up once. J is TRBJ1-5 and V is TRBV18; 7 bases fit TRBD1. J lost 6 bases, V lost 6 bases, and 14 bases had no gene match. Germline values: CDR1 KGHSH, CDR2 LQKENI. CDR3 length equals 16 residues. DNA for the CDR3: TGTGCCAGCTCTCCGGGGACAGCAGGGACCGGTCAGCCCCAGCATTTT. Amino acids: CASSPGTAGTGQPQHF.

The chain carries TRBV5-1 and TRBJ1-2; 8 nucleotides align to TRBD1. Germline V gene lookup returns CDR1 SGHRS and CDR2 YFSETQ. The CDR3 is 13 amino acids. J gave up 8 bases and V 4 bases, and 7 bases lay outside the gene matches. The CDR3, as DNA: TGCGCCAGCAGCGGAACGGGACAGGACGGCTACACCTTC. As protein: CASSGTGQDGYTF.

V usage is TRBV9 and J usage is TRBJ1-2; 7 bases map to TRBD1. This CDR3 contains 14 residues. V lost 3 bases, J lost 4 bases, and 6 bases stayed unmatched. CDR1 and CDR2 from the germline V gene are SGDLS and YYNGEE. CDR3 amino acids: CASSALEGAYGYTF. CDR3 sequence (DNA): TGTGCCAGCAGCGCCCTCGAGGGGGCCTATGGCTACACCTTC. Together with reference TRBV9 and TRBJ1-2, the CDR3 gives the full variable domain: DSGVTQTPKHLITATGQRVTLRCSPRSGDLSVYWYQQSLDQGLQFLIQYYNGEERAKGNILERFSAQQFPDLHSELNLSSLELGDSALYFCASSALEGAYGYTFGSGTRLTVV.